Below, 12 T cell receptor beta chains from the same sample are listed, as sequenced in a study of cytomegalovirus exposure and HLA in healthy donors. PCR involved 60 Vbeta and 13 Jbeta primers. Profiling relied on immunoSEQ multiplex PCR, and the TCRdb table lists in-frame clones only, not all of them. The table shows 50,000 to 65,000 clones, with 65% to 85% occurring only once. Sequencing input: PBMCs. These receptors were obtained from a man younger than 35 in good health and CMV-seronegative.

V is TRBV28 and J is TRBJ2-5; 13 bases map to TRBD2. V trimming: 7 bases; J trimming: 13 bases; junction bases outside the gene matches: 9. Germline CDR1 MDHEN, CDR2 SYDVKM. This CDR3 has 13 amino acids. CDR3 sequence: CASMGTSGVFLYF. The DNA for the CDR3 is TGTGCCAGCATGGGGACTAGCGGGGTCTTTCTGTACTTC.

The sample holds a few counts of this clone. The germline gene is not matched at one end of the junction; a read error may be the cause. The gene calls are TRBV7-9 and TRBJ2-5; TRBD2 aligns across 8 bases. The V gene's germline CDR1 is SEHNR and CDR2 FQNEAQ (reference sequence). CDR3 length equals 14 residues. The CDR3 DNA reads as TGTGCCAGCAGCTTCAGCGGGAGTTTCCCTACTAAGGACTTC. Protein product: CASSFSGSFPTKDF.

The V gene is TRBV4-1, the J gene TRBJ1-1, with D unclear. V shed 1 base and J shed 7 bases, with 13 bases lying between them. The CDR3 totals 14 residues. Germline V lookup: CDR1 MGHRA, CDR2 YSYEKL. The CDR3 nucleotides are TGCGCCAGCAGCCAAGCCGTGCGTGATGGTGAAGCTTTCTTT. Encoded protein: CASSQAVRDGEAFF.

This clone has only a few counts. V usage is TRBV10-3 and J usage is TRBJ2-4, with D possibly matching TRBD2 (5 bases). Trimming took 0 bases from V and 10 from J, leaving 16 bases between them. Germline V CDR1 and CDR2: ENHRY, SYGVKD. CDR3 length equals 15 residues. The CDR3 reads CAISESRLGGSIQYF. The CDR3 nucleotides read TGTGCCATCAGTGAGTCTCGCCTCGGAGGTTCGATTCAGTACTTC.

The chain combines TRBV15 with TRBJ1-1; TRBD1 might be the D (6 bases). V lost 0 bases, J lost 7 bases, and 12 bases lay in between. Per the germline V gene, CDR1 is LNHNV and CDR2 is YYDKDF (reference sequence). The CDR3 totals 14 residues. The CDR3 sequence is CATSRELGQYEAFF. CDR3 in DNA: TGTGCCACCAGCAGAGAGTTAGGACAGTATGAAGCTTTCTTT.

V and J are TRBV28 and TRBJ1-1, with 8 positions matching TRBD1. This CDR3 is built from 14 residues. After removal of 3 bases from V and 4 bases from J, the junction contained 4 bases not matched to a gene. Germline V gene sequence: CDR1 MDHEN, CDR2 SYDVKM. The CDR3 here is CASSLTGVLTEAFF. The DNA of the CDR3 is TGTGCCAGCAGTTTGACAGGGGTTCTCACTGAAGCTTTCTTT.

The CDR3 loop is CASSQDDRGPTEAFF. Written as DNA, the CDR3 is TGTGCCAGCAGCCAAGATGACAGGGGTCCCACTGAAGCTTTCTTT. V usage is TRBV4-2 and J usage is TRBJ1-1; 8 nucleotides match TRBD1. V was pared by 0 bases and J by 4 bases, with 4 bases of the junction left unmatched. In germline, CDR1 is LGHNA, CDR2 YNFKEQ. The CDR3 spans 15 residues.

The V gene is TRBV25-1, the J gene TRBJ1-6; perhaps TRBD1 as D (5 bases). Germline V lookup: CDR1 MGHDK, CDR2 SYGVNS. The V gene lost 4 bases and the J gene lost 5 bases, with 9 bases spanning the gap. The CDR3 has 14 residues. In nucleotides, the CDR3 is TGTGCCAGCAGTGCCGGACACAATAATTCACCCCTCCACTTT. This encodes CASSAGHNNSPLHF. Full variable domain (remainder filled in from reference TRBV25-1 and TRBJ1-6): EADIYQTPRYLVIGTGKKITLECSQTMGHDKMYWYQQDPGMELHLIHYSYGVNSTEKGDLSSESTVSRIRTEHFPLTLESARPSHTSQYLCASSAGHNNSPLHFGNGTRLTVT.

The count of this clone is one. The chain joins TRBV5-1 to TRBJ2-5, with 11 bases that match TRBD1. The junction had 3 bases not matched to a gene; V was cut back by 3 bases and J by 5 bases. The germline V gene encodes CDR1 SGHRS and CDR2 YFSETQ. This CDR3 is built from 14 residues. This CDR3 is CASSWGQGEETQYF. The CDR3 DNA follows: TGCGCCAGCAGCTGGGGACAGGGGGAGGAGACCCAGTACTTC.

The chain employs TRBV4-3 and TRBJ2-1, with TRBD2 identical over 16 bases. This CDR3 region has 17 residues. V gave up 2 bases and J gave up 10 bases; unmatched junction bases: 8. Germline assignment: CDR1 LGHNA and CDR2 YSLEER. The CDR3 DNA follows: TGCGCCAGCAGCCAACCGGGACTAGCGGGAGGGCCAGGAGAGCAGTTCTTC. It codes for CASSQPGLAGGPGEQFF.

Written as DNA, the CDR3 is TGTGCCAGCAGTTTATCCAAGCTCCCCTACGAGCAGTACTTC. Amino acid sequence: CASSLSKLPYEQYF. The chain employs TRBV28 and TRBJ2-5; D call uncertain. The DNA end favors TRBJ2-7, so the J call may be wrong. This CDR3 has 14 residues. Germline V gene sequence: CDR1 MDHEN, CDR2 SYDVKM.

This clone was detected once. The V and J genes are TRBV4-1 and TRBJ1-2, with D possibly matching TRBD1 (6 bases). The germline V gene has CDR1 MGHRA and CDR2 YSYEKL. CDR3 length equals 14 residues. V shed 1 base and J shed 6 bases, with 12 bases lying between them. CDR3 amino acids: CASSQVTGQDGYTF. CDR3 DNA: TGCGCCAGCAGCCAAGTGACAGGCCAGGATGGCTACACCTTC.